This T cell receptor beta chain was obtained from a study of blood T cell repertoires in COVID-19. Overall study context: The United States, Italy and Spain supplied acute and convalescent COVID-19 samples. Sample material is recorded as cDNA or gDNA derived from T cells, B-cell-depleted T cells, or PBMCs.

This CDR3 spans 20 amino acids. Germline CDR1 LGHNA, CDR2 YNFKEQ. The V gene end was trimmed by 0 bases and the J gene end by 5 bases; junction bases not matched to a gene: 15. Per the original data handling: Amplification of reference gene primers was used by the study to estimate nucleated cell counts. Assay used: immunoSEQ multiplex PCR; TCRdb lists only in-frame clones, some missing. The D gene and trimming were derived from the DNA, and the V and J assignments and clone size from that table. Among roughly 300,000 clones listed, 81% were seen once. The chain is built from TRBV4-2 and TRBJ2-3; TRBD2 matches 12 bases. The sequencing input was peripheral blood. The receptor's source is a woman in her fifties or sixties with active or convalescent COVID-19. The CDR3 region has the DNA TGTGCCAGCAGCCAAGAAACAATCGGCGCTAGCGGGGGGGCAATAGATACGCAGTATTTT. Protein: CASSQETIGASGGAIDTQYF.